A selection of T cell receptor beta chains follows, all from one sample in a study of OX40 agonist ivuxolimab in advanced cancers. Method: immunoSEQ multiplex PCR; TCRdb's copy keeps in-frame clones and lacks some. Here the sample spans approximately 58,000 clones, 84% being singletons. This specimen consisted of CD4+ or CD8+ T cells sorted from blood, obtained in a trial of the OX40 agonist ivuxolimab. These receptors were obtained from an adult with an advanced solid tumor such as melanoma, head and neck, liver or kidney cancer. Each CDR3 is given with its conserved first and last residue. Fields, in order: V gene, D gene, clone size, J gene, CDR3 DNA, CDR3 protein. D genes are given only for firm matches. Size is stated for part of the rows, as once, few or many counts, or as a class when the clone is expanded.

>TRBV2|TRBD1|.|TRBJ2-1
TGTGCCAGCAGAGGACAGGGGGCAGTTAATGAGCAGTTCTTC
CASRGQGAVNEQFF
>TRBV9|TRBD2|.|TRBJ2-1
TGTGCCAGCAGCGGGGGAGGGGAGGTAATATACAATGAGCAGTTCTTC
CASSGGGEVIYNEQFF
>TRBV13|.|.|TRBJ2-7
TGTGCCAGCAGAAGAGGAGGGCCCCGGAGCGAGCAGTACTTC
CASRRGGPRSEQYF
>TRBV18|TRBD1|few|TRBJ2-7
TGTGCCAGCTCACCAAGGACAGGGACCTACGAGCAGTACTTC
CASSPRTGTYEQYF
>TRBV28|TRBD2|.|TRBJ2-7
TGTGCCAGCAGTCCTCGGACTAGCGGAAGAGCTGAGCAGTACTTC
CASSPRTSGRAEQYF
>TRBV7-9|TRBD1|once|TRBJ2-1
TGTGCCAGCAGCTGGACAGGGGGGAGCAATGAGCAGTTCTTC
CASSWTGGSNEQFF
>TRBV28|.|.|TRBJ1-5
TGTGCCAGCACCCGTGCAGGGAGTCCCCAGCATTTT
CASTRAGSPQHF
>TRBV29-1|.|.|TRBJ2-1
TGCAGCGTTGTTTCCGGGACACCAAATGAGCAGTTCTTC
CSVVSGTPNEQFF
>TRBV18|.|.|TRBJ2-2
TGTGCCAGCTCAGACAGCCGTGGGGTTTCCGGGGAGCTGTTTTTT
CASSDSRGVSGELFF
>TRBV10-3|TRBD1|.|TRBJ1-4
TGTGCCATCAGCCAAACTCAGGGGGAGGCTGAAAAACTGTTTTTT
CAISQTQGEAEKLFF
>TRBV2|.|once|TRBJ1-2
TGTGCCAGCAGAGAGGCGTCAGGACGTCGCTACACCTTC
CASREASGRRYTF
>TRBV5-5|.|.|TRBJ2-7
TGTGCCAGCAGCCCTGGGCAGGTACCCTACGAGCAGTACTTC
CASSPGQVPYEQYF
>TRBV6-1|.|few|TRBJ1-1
TGTGCCATAAAAAGCGGGAACACTGAAGCTTTCTTT
CAIKSGNTEAFF
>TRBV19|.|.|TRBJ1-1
TGTGCCAGTAGTATTGGGCAGGGAAACACTGAAGCTTTCTTT
CASSIGQGNTEAFF
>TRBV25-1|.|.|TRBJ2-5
TGTGCCAGCAGTGAATACGGGGGAAAGAGGGAGACCCAGTACTTC
CASSEYGGKRETQYF
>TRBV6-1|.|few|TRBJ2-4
TGTGCCAGCAGTGCTACAGGGGGGGACATTCAGTACTTC
CASSATGGDIQYF
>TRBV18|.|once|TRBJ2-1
TGTGCCAGCTCGGCAGGGAATTACAATGAGCAGTTCTTC
CASSAGNYNEQFF
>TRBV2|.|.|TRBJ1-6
TGTGCCAGCAGAGAGGGACGTCCCCTCCACTTT
CASREGRPLHF
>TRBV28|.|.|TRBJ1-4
TGTGCCAGCAGGCCGGGGGGAAATGAAAAACTGTTTTTT
CASRPGGNEKLFF
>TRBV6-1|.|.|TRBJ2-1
TGTGCCAGCAACTACAGGGCCTCCTACAATGAGCAGTTCTTC
CASNYRASYNEQFF
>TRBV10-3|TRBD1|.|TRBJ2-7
TGTGCCATCAGTGAGGGACAGGGAACGGGTGAGCAGTACTTC
CAISEGQGTGEQYF
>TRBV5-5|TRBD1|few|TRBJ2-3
TGTGCCAGCAGACCTGGACAGGGGGCATGGGATACGCAGTATTTT
CASRPGQGAWDTQYF
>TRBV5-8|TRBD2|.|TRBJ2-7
TGTGCCAGCAGCACCATCATGACTAGCGGGAGCCACGAGCAGTACTTC
CASSTIMTSGSHEQYF
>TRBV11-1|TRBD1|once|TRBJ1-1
TGTGCCAGCAGCCCAGGGGGGGCAAAAACTGAAGCTTTCTTT
CASSPGGAKTEAFF
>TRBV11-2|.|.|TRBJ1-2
TGTGCCAGCAGTTTTGGCTACACCTTC
CASSFGYTF
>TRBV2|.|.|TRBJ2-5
TGTGCCAGCCGTGGGTGGGGAGAGGTTTTAGAGACCCAGTACTTC
CASRGWGEVLETQYF
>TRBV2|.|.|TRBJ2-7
TGTGCCAGCAGTGAAATATTGGGCGGTTCCTACGAGCAGTACTTC
CASSEILGGSYEQYF
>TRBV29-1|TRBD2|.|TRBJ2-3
TGCAGCGGACATAGCGGGGGCTTCACAGATACGCAGTATTTT
CSGHSGGFTDTQYF
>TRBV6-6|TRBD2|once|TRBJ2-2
TGTGCCAGCGGGGGCAGCGGGAGGGCCGACACCGGGGAGCTGTTTTTT
CASGGSGRADTGELFF
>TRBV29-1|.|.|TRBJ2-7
TGCAGCGTTGGGGCAGGCCAACGCGAGCAGTACTTC
CSVGAGQREQYF
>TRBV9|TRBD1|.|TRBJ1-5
TGTGCCAGCAGCGCCCAGGGGGGGCTCAATCAGCCCCAGCATTTT
CASSAQGGLNQPQHF
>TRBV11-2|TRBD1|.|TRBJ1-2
TGTGCCAGCAGCCCCGGGACAGGGCGTTATAACTATGGCTACACCTTC
CASSPGTGRYNYGYTF
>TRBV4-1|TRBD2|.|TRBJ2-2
TGCGCCAGCAGCCGACTAGCAGCGGGGGAGCTGTTTTTT
CASSRLAAGELFF
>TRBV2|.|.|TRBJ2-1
TGTGCCACTACGGGGGAGCCCTACAATGAGCAGTTCTTC
CATTGEPYNEQFF
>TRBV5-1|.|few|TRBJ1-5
TGCGCCAGCAGCCCGGGAGGGGATCAGCCCCAGCATTTT
CASSPGGDQPQHF
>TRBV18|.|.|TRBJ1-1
TGTGCCAGCTCAAGGACTCCTTTGAACACTGAAGCTTTCTTT
CASSRTPLNTEAFF
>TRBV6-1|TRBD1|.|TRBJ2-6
TGTGCCAGCAGTGAAGGAGAGGACAGGGGTTCTGGGGCCAACGTCCTGACTTTC
CASSEGEDRGSGANVLTF
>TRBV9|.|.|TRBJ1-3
TGTGCCAGCAGCGTCGAAAGTAAGGGAAACACCATATATTTT
CASSVESKGNTIYF
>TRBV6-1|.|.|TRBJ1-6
TGTGCCAGCAGTGCGGCCACAACTAATTCGGCCCTCCACTTT
CASSAATTNSALHF
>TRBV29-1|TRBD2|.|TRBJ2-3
TGCAGTAGCGGGGTGAGCACAGATACGCAGTATTTT
CSSGVSTDTQYF
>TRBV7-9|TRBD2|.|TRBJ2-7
TGTGCCAGCAGGTCCCTAGCGGGGGAAACCTACGAGCAGTACTTC
CASRSLAGETYEQYF
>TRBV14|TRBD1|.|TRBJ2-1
TGTGCCAGCAGCCAAGGGACAGGGGCCACACACAATGAGCAGTTCTTC
CASSQGTGATHNEQFF
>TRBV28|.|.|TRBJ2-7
TGTGCCAGCAGTTTGTTTAGCAGGGCTTACGAGCAGTACTTC
CASSLFSRAYEQYF
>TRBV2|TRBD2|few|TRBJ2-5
TGTGCCAGCGGGGGACTAGCGGGAGAGACCCAGTACTTC
CASGGLAGETQYF
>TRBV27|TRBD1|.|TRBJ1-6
TGTGCCAGCAGTCCGAACAGGGGGCTCGACTCACCCCTCCACTTT
CASSPNRGLDSPLHF
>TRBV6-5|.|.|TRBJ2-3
TGTGCCAGCAATGGGCGGGGTCGCACAGATACGCAGTATTTT
CASNGRGRTDTQYF
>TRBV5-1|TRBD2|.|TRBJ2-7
TGCGCCAGCAGCTTGGATACTAGCGGGGGCCAAGATATCTACGAGCAGTACTTC
CASSLDTSGGQDIYEQYF
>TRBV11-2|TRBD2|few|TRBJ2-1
TGTGCCAGCAGCTGGACTAGCGCCTACAATGAGCAGTTCTTC
CASSWTSAYNEQFF
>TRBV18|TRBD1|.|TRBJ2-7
TGTGCCAGCTCCCCAGACAGGGAATACGAGCAGTACTTC
CASSPDREYEQYF
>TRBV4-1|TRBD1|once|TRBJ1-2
TGCGCCAGCAGCCAAACCGGGACAGGGGCCTATGGCTACACCTTC
CASSQTGTGAYGYTF
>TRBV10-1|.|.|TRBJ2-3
TGCGCCAGCAGTGGACTAGACGATCATACGCAGTATTTT
CASSGLDDHTQYF
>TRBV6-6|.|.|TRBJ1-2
TGTGCCAGCAGTACCGACAGGAGGGATGGCTACACCTTC
CASSTDRRDGYTF
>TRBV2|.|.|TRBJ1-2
TGTGCCAGCAGGCCCATTCCTCTTAACTATGGCTACACCTTC
CASRPIPLNYGYTF
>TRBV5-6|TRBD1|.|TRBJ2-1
TGTGCCAGCAGTTGGACAGGGTCAAACTACAATGAGCAGTTCTTC
CASSWTGSNYNEQFF
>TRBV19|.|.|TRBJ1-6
TGTGCCAGTAGTATTAGGACGGCCAGCTATAATTCACCCCTCCACTTT
CASSIRTASYNSPLHF
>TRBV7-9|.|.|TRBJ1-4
TGTGCCAGCAGCTTAGGGGGGACAGAAAAACTGTTTTTT
CASSLGGTEKLFF
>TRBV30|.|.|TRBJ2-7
TGTGCCCGATCAGCGGGAAGGGGGGTAGGGTACGAGCAGTACTTC
CARSAGRGVGYEQYF